What follows are 11 T cell receptor beta chains derived from one specimen sequenced in a study of T cell responses to AZD1222 COVID-19 vaccine. Data came from immunoSEQ multiplex PCR; TCRdb stores just in-frame clones and leaves some out. The sample includes some 180,000 clones, approximately 92% seen only once; the top ten take about 10%. Sequencing used peripheral blood, obtained on day 0 of AZD1222 vaccination. These receptors were collected from an adult in good health.

This chain links TRBV20-1 with TRBJ1-2; D is unclear. The germline V and J ends were trimmed by 4 bases and 4 bases, with 7 bases remaining between them. The CDR3 covers 11 residues. Germline assignment: CDR1 DFQATT and CDR2 SNEGSKA (reference sequence). In DNA form, the CDR3 reads TGCAGTGCTACAGAGATCTATGGCTACACCTTC. This sequence encodes CSATEIYGYTF.

By share, this clone counts as medium-sized (0.01 to 0.1%). This chain connects TRBV3-1 (or the pseudogene TRBV3-2) to TRBJ1-5, with TRBD1 matching 7 bases. V was clipped by 1 base and J by 0 bases; unmatched bases: 6. Germline assignment: CDR1 LGHDT and CDR2 YNNKEL (reference sequence). The CDR3 has 17 residues. This chain's CDR3 is CASSQAGDSDSNQPQHF. The DNA for the CDR3 is TGTGCCAGCAGCCAAGCGGGGGACAGCGATAGCAATCAGCCCCAGCATTTT.

V is TRBV6-1 and J is TRBJ2-1; D gene uncertain. Between the trimmed V and J ends, which lost 2 bases and 6 bases, there was a span of 8 bases. This CDR3 has 13 residues. Looked up from germline, CDR1 is MNHNS and CDR2 is SASEGT. The CDR3 nucleotides read TGTGCCAGCAGTGAAATGTGGCCCAATGAGCAGTTCTTC. Translating gives CASSEMWPNEQFF.

This chain joins TRBV18 and TRBJ1-3; no firm D call. V was shortened by 1 base and J by 4 bases, with 8 bases between the two germline ends. This CDR3 region has 14 residues. Germline values: CDR1 KGHSH, CDR2 LQKENI. The CDR3 nucleotides are TGTGCCAGCTCACCACGGGTTGCGGGAAACACCATATATTTT. Its translation is CASSPRVAGNTIYF.

The chain couples TRBV7-9 to TRBJ1-2; D is undetermined. This CDR3 contains 14 residues. V was shortened by 5 bases and J by 3 bases, with 13 bases between the two germline ends. Germline values: CDR1 SEHNR, CDR2 FQNEAQ (reference sequence). This CDR3 is CASSPQTADYGYTF. Written as DNA, the CDR3 is TGTGCCAGCAGCCCCCAGACGGCAGACTATGGCTACACCTTC.

The chain carries TRBV11-2 and TRBJ1-3; tentative D call: TRBD1 (6 bases). CDR3 size: 17 residues. Trimming removed 5 bases at V and 0 bases at J, with 17 bases between. Germline CDR1 is SGHAT and CDR2 is FQNNGV. The CDR3 loop is CASSLAGQSHSGNTIYF. The CDR3 region has the DNA TGTGCCAGCAGCCTAGCTGGACAGTCTCACTCTGGAAACACCATATATTTT.

V is TRBV10-3 and J is TRBJ2-1; 7 nucleotides match TRBD1. V gave up 5 bases and J gave up 5 bases; unmatched junction bases: 9. From germline, CDR1 is ENHRY and CDR2 SYGVKD. The CDR3 has 15 residues. The CDR3 DNA is TGTGCCATCAGTAGACAGGAAGGGGGCAACAATGAGCAGTTCTTC. Protein: CAISRQEGGNNEQFF.

V and J are TRBV10-3 and TRBJ2-2; possibly TRBD2 for D (6 bases). This CDR3 has 15 residues. Trimming stripped 9 bases from V and 3 bases from J, with 17 bases between. Germline V gene lookup returns CDR1 ENHRY and CDR2 SYGVKD. The CDR3 bases are TGTGCCATGAGAGGAGCCAGGGAGGACACCGGGGAGCTGTTTTTT. Amino acids: CAMRGAREDTGELFF.

This clone was detected only once. The rearrangement uses TRBV11-2 and TRBJ2-5; D is undetermined. Trimming removed 1 base from V and 4 bases from J, with 7 bases in between. Germline CDR1 SGHAT, CDR2 FQNNGV. The CDR3 sequence is 13 residues long. CDR3 residues: CASSLVGGETQYF. The CDR3 DNA sequence: TGTGCCAGCAGCTTAGTGGGCGGAGAGACCCAGTACTTC.

This clone was counted a few times. This chain uses TRBV7-2 with TRBJ1-5; D unresolved. The V end lost 5 bases, the J end lost 6 bases, and 14 bases lay between the germline ends. This CDR3 is built from 14 residues. Germline values: CDR1 SGHTA, CDR2 FQGNSA. In nucleotides, the CDR3 is TGTGCCAGCAGCCCCACGGGTTTGACTCAGCCCCAGCATTTT. Its translation: CASSPTGLTQPQHF.

The chain employs TRBV6-1 and TRBJ1-2; D gene uncertain. Germline V gene lookup returns CDR1 MNHNS and CDR2 SASEGT. V dropped 3 bases and J dropped 5 bases, with 10 bases sitting between them. This CDR3 spans 13 amino acids. The CDR3 sequence: CASSDQREYGYTF. In nucleotides, the CDR3 is TGTGCCAGCAGTGACCAAAGGGAATATGGCTACACCTTC.